This T cell receptor (beta chain) was sequenced for a study of T cells in pancreatic ductal adenocarcinoma. No neoadjuvant therapy was given to the selected pancreatic ductal adenocarcinoma patients before their surgery. In regard to this clone: Its antigen remains unknown.

Whole-study results and caveats: The resected pancreatic cancer cohort was biased toward the minority with early-stage disease.

The data were produced by immunoSEQ multiplex PCR, yet TCRdb's version contains in-frame clones alone and is incomplete. The sample lists just under 30,000 clones; approximately 90% were seen once. The sequence was collected from a human donor with pancreatic ductal adenocarcinoma. The specimen was PBMCs.

This chain's CDR3 is CASSVRQGTQPQHF. For the CDR3, the DNA is TGTGCCAGCAGCGTTAGACAGGGAACTCAGCCCCAGCATTTT. V is TRBV9 and J is TRBJ1-5, with 7 nucleotides matching TRBD1. Germline values: CDR1 SGDLS, CDR2 YYNGEE. CDR3 length: 14 amino acids. Unmatched junction bases numbered 5, after V lost 2 bases and J lost 6 bases.